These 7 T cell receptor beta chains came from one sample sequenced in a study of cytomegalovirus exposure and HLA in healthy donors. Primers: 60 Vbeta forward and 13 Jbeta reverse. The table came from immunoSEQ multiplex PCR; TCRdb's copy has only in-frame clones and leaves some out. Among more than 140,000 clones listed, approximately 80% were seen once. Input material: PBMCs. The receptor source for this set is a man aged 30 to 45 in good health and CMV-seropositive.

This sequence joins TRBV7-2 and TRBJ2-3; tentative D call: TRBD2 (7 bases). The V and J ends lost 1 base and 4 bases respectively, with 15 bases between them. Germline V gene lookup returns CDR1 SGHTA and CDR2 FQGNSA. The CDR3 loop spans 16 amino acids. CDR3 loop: CASSLGGGLPPDTQYF. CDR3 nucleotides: TGTGCCAGCAGCTTAGGCGGGGGCCTTCCTCCAGATACGCAGTATTTT.

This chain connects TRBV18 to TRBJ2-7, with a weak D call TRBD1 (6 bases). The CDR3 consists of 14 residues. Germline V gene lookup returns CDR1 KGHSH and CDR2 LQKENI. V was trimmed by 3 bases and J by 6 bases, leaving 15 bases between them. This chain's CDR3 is CASSPQGPPSEQYF. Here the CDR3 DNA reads TGTGCCAGCTCACCGCAGGGGCCCCCGAGCGAGCAGTACTTC.

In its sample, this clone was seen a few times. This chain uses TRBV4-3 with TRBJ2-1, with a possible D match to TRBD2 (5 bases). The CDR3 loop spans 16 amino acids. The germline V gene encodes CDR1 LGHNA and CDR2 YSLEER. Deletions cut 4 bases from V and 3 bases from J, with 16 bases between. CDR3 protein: CASSLTLGERYNEQFF. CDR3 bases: TGCGCCAGCAGCCTTACCCTTGGGGAGCGCTACAATGAGCAGTTCTTC.

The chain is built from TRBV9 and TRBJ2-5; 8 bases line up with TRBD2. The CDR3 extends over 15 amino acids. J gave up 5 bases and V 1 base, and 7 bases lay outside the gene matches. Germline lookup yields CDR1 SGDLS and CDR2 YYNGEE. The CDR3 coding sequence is TGTGCCAGCAGCGTAACGGGGGGGCCCGGGGAGACCCAGTACTTC. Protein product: CASSVTGGPGETQYF. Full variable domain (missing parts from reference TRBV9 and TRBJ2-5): DSGVTQTPKHLITATGQRVTLRCSPRSGDLSVYWYQQSLDQGLQFLIQYYNGEERAKGNILERFSAQQFPDLHSELNLSSLELGDSALYFCASSVTGGPGETQYFGPGTRLLVL.

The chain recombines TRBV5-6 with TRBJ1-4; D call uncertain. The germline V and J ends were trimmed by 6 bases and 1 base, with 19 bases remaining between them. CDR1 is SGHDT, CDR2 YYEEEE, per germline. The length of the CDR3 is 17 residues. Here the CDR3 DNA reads TGTGCCAGCACTAATGCCCCATCCAGGCGAACTAATGAAAAACTGTTTTTT. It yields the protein CASTNAPSRRTNEKLFF.

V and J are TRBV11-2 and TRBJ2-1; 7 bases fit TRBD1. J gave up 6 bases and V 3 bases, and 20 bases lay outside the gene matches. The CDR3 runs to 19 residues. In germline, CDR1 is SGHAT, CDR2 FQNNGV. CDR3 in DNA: TGTGCCAGCAGCTTTGTAGGGGACAGCCTCTGGTATGGGGGCAATGAGCAGTTCTTC. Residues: CASSFVGDSLWYGGNEQFF.

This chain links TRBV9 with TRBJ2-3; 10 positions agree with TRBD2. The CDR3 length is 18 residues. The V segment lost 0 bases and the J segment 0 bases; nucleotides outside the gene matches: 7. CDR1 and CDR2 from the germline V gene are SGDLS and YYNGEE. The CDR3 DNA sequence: TGTGCCAGCAGCGTAGGGGCTAGCGGGGGCCGCAGCACAGATACGCAGTATTTT. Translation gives CASSVGASGGRSTDTQYF.